This passage covers 5 T cell receptor beta chains from one sample sequenced in a study of cytomegalovirus exposure and HLA in healthy donors. The PCR employed 60 Vbeta primers together with 13 Jbeta primers. TCRdb keeps only in-frame clones here, not all; method: immunoSEQ multiplex PCR. The table records around 96,000 clones, 65% to 85% of them present only once. Source material: PBMCs. These receptors all stem from a man in his late teens or twenties in good health and CMV-seronegative.

On this clone: Relative to the germline gene, one junction end is altered; a read error may explain this. At the DNA level, this CDR3 is encoded by other sequences in the same sample as well. This chain uses TRBV6-1 with TRBJ1-1, with 7 bases fitting TRBD1. Germline CDR1 is MNHNS and CDR2 is SASEGT. The CDR3 loop spans 14 amino acids. The CDR3 reads CASGQGVMNTEAFF. The CDR3 nucleotides read TGTGCCAGTGGGCAGGGGGTAATGAACACTGAAGCTTTTTTT.

CDR3 sequence (DNA): TGTGCCAGCAGCTTAGCGGGGGCGGGGGGGCCGGGAGCTGATACGCAGTATTTT. Encoded protein: CASSLAGAGGPGADTQYF. V usage is TRBV7-9 and J usage is TRBJ2-3; 9 bases are a match to TRBD2. The trim removed 0 bases at V and 6 bases at J, leaving 13 bases unmatched. Per germline, CDR1 SEHNR and CDR2 FQNEAQ (reference sequence). The CDR3 totals 18 residues.

The CDR3 nucleotides read TGTGCTAGTAGGGGCCCTGGGGCCAACGTCCTGACTTTC. As protein: CASRGPGANVLTF. The V call is TRBV12-5, the J call TRBJ2-6; D possibly corresponds to TRBD1 (5 bases). The germline gives CDR1 LGHNT, CDR2 FRNRAP. The V end lost 8 bases, the J end lost 2 bases, and 7 bases lay between the germline ends. The CDR3 has 13 amino acids.

This clone is labeled as medium-sized. The chain recombines TRBV27 with TRBJ2-7; possibly TRBD1 for D (5 bases). Germline loops: CDR1 MNHEY, CDR2 SMNVEV (reference sequence). V was trimmed by 3 bases and J by 1 base, leaving 16 bases between them. The CDR3 spans 16 residues. The CDR3 DNA reads TGTGCCAGCAGTTTGGGCGATCAGGGTCGTTCCTACGAGCAGTACTTC. As protein: CASSLGDQGRSYEQYF.

The chain employs TRBV18 and TRBJ1-2, with 7 bases that match TRBD1. The CDR3 contains 16 residues. The V gene's germline CDR1 is KGHSH and CDR2 LQKENI. The ends lost 4 bases at V and 0 bases at J; junction bases unmatched: 8. The DNA for the CDR3 is TGTGCCAGCTCACACGGGACAGCTCGTCCTAACTATGGCTACACCTTC. Amino acids: CASSHGTARPNYGYTF.